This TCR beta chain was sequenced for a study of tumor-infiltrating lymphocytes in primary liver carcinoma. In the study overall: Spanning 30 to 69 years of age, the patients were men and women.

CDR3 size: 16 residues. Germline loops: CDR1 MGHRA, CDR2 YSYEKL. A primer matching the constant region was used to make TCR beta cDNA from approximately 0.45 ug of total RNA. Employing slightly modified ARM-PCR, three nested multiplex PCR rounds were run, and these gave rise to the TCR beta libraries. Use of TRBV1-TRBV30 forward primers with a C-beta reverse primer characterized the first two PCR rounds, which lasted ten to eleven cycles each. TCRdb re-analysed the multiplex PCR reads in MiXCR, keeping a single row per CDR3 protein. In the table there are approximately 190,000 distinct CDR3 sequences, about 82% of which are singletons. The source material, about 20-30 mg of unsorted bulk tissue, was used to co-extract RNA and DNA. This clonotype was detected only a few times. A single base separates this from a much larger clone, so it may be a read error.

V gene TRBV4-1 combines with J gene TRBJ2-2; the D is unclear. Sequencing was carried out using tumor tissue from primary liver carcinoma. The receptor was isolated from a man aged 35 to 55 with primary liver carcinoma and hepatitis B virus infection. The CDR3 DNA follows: TGCGTCAGCAGCCAAGATTACGGGTCGAACACCGGGGAGCTGTTTTTT. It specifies CVSSQDYGSNTGELFF.